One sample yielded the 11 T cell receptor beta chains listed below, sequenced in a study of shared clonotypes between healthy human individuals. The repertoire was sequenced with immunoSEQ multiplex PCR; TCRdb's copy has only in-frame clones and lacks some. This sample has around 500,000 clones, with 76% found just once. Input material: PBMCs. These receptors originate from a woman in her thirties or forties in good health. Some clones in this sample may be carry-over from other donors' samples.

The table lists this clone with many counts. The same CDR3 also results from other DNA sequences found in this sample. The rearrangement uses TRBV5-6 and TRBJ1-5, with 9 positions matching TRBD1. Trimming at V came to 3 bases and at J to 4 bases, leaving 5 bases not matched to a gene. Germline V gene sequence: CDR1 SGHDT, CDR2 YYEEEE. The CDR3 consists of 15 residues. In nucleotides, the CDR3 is TGTGCCAGCAGCTCGGGACAGGGACAAAATCAGCCCCAGCATTTT. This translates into CASSSGQGQNQPQHF.

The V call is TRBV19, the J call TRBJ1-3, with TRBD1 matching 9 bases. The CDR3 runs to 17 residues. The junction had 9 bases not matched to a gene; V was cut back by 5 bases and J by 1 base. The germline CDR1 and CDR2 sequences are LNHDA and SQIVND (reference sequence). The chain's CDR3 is CASSFSGQGTSGNTIYF. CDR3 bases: TGTGCCAGTAGTTTCTCGGGACAGGGAACATCTGGAAACACCATATATTTT.

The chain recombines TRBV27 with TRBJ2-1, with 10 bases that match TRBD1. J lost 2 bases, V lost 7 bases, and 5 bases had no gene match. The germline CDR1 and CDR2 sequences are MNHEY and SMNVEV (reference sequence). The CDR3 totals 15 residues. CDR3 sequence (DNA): TGTGCCAGCACCATTGGACAGGGGGCCTACAATGAGCAGTTCTTC. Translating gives CASTIGQGAYNEQFF.

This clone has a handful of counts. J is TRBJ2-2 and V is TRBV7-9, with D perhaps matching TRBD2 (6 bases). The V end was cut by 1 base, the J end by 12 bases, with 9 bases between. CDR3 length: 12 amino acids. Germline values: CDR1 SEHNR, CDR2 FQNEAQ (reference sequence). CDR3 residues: CASSLVREKLFF. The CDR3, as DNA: TGTGCCAGCAGCTTAGTTCGGGAGAAGCTGTTTTTT.

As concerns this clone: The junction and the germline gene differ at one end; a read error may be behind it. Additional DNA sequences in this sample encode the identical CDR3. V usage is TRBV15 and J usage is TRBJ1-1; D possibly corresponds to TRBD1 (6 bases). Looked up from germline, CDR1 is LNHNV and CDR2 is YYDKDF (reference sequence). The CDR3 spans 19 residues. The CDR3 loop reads CATSPFMNRAPTMNTEAFF. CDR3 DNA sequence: TGTGCCACCAGCCCTTTTATGAACAGGGCTCCTACTATGAACACTGAGGCTTTCTTT.

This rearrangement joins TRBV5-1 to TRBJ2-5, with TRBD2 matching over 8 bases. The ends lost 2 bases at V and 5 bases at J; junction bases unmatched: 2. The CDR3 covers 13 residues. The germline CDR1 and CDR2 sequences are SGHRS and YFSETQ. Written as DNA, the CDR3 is TGCGCCAGCAGCTTTAGCGGGACGGAGACCCAGTACTTC. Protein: CASSFSGTETQYF.

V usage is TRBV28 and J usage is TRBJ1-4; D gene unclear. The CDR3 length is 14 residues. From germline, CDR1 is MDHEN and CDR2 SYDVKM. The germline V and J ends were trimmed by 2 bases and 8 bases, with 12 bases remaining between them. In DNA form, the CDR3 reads TGTGCCAGCAGTTTACAGGCCCAAGGGGAAAAACTGTTTTTT. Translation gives CASSLQAQGEKLFF.

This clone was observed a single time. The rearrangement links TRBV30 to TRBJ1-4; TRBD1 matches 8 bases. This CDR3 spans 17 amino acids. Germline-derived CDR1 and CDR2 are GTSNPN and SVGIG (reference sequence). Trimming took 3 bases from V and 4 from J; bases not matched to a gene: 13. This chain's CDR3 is CAWSKIGTGDFNEKLFF. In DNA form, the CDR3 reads TGTGCCTGGAGCAAGATCGGGACAGGTGACTTTAATGAAAAACTGTTTTTT.

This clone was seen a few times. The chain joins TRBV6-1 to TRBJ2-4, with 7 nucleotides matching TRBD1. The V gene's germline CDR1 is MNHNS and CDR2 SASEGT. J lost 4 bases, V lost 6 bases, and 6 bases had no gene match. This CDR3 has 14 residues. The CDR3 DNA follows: TGTGCCAGCAGAGACAGGGAAGTTAAAAACATTCAGTACTTC. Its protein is CASRDREVKNIQYF.

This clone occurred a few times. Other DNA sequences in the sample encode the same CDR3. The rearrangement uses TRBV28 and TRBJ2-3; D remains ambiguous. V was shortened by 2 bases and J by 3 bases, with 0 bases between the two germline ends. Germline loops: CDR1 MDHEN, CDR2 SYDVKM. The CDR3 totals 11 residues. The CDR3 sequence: CASSLTDTQYF. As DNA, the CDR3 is TGTGCCAGCAGTTTAACAGATACGCAGTATTTT.

The CDR3, as DNA: TGTGCCTGGAGTGACGGACTAGCGGGAGCAGAGACCCAGTACTTC. Residues: CAWSDGLAGAETQYF. This sequence joins TRBV30 and TRBJ2-5; 13 nucleotides agree with TRBD2. Germline-derived CDR1 and CDR2 are GTSNPN and SVGIG (reference sequence). V was clipped by 1 base and J by 4 bases; unmatched bases: 3. The length of the CDR3 is 15 residues.